This T cell receptor (beta chain) was recovered during a study of vaccination and CD4 T cells after COVID-19. As for the study in general: Each convalescent patient was PCR positive for SARS-CoV-2 on nasal swab; several cases were mild and one severe. Six male and four female convalescents took part, two of them Hispanic.

Remarks on this clonotype: Its antigen is not known.

V gave up 0 bases and J gave up 4 bases, with 13 bases separating them. This CDR3 spans 15 amino acids. CDR1 SGHDT and CDR2 YYEEEE come from the germline V gene. The sample's treatment: roughly 10-day PBMC culture with coronavirus spike peptide pools or control peptides (ViraFEST assay). TCR sequencing followed the expansion of antigen-specific T cells with peptide pools in ViraFEST. The assay that was used to sequence DNA from cultured CD4+ T cells was the Oncomine TCR Beta short-read assay. TCRdb used MiXCR to reprocess the PCR reads, holding one entry per CDR3 protein. The table shows 7,500 to 9,500 distinct CDR3 sequences, with around 50% occurring only once.

The chain combines TRBV5-6 with TRBJ1-2, with D possibly being TRBD1 (6 bases). The sequencing sample was made of CD4+ T cells from blood, cultured in vitro. The origin of this receptor is a human donor who had recovered from COVID-19. CDR3 bases: TGTGCCAGCAGCTTGGGGGGACAAGGAATCTATGGCTACACCTTC. Residues: CASSLGGQGIYGYTF.